The 25 T cell receptor beta chains reported below all come from one sample, sequenced in a study of cytomegalovirus exposure and HLA in healthy donors. The PCR made use of 60 Vbeta and 13 Jbeta primers. The protocol was immunoSEQ multiplex PCR, while the TCRdb copy is restricted to in-frame clones and leaves out a portion. Counted here are roughly 110,000 clones, roughly 80% occurring once; the ten biggest clones make up more than 20%. The sample taken for sequencing was PBMCs. The receptors derive from a man aged 25-45 years in good health and CMV-seropositive.

This clone has a single count. The V and J genes are TRBV2 and TRBJ2-1; 11 bases are a match to TRBD2. The trim removed 6 bases at V and 10 bases at J, leaving 8 bases unmatched. This CDR3 region has 14 residues. Germline loops: CDR1 SNHLY, CDR2 FYNNEI. CDR3 amino acids: CASSSSGGPGEQFF. For the CDR3, the DNA is TGTGCCAGCAGCTCTAGCGGGGGGCCCGGGGAGCAGTTCTTC.

This chain connects TRBV6-1 to TRBJ2-1; 12 bases fit TRBD2. V trimming: 1 base; J trimming: 7 bases; junction bases outside the gene matches: 2. The CDR3 sequence is 15 residues long. The germline V gene encodes CDR1 MNHNS and CDR2 SASEGT. CDR3 in DNA: TGTGCCAGCAGTGAAGGGACTAGCGGGGCAAATGAGCAGTTCTTC. Amino acids: CASSEGTSGANEQFF.

The V gene is TRBV4-1, the J gene TRBJ1-4; D is unresolved. The ends were cut back, 1 base at V and 6 bases at J, with 15 bases in the middle. The CDR3 spans 16 residues. Germline values: CDR1 MGHRA, CDR2 YSYEKL. DNA of the CDR3: TGCGCCAGCAGCCAAGGACACCAGGTGGCTGATGAAAAACTGTTTTTT. This encodes CASSQGHQVADEKLFF.

V is TRBV29-1 and J is TRBJ1-1; perhaps TRBD1 as D (6 bases). Germline loops: CDR1 SQVTM, CDR2 ANQGSEA. The CDR3 extends over 17 amino acids. Trimming removed 0 bases at V and 3 bases at J, with 20 bases between. CDR3 in amino acids: CSVEDEGGSNLDTEAFF. The CDR3 DNA is TGCAGCGTTGAAGATGAAGGGGGTTCTAACCTAGACACTGAAGCTTTCTTT.

As to this clone: This same CDR3 is encoded by further DNA sequences in the sample. V and J are TRBV11-3 and TRBJ2-1; 11 bases line up with TRBD2. The trim removed 5 bases at V and 0 bases at J, leaving 0 bases unmatched. The germline V gene has CDR1 SGHNT and CDR2 YENEEA. This CDR3 comprises 15 residues. The CDR3 sequence is CASSTSGSSYNEQFF. CDR3 DNA: TGTGCCAGCAGCACTAGCGGGAGCTCCTACAATGAGCAGTTCTTC.

Worth noting for this clone: The same CDR3 is also encoded by other DNA sequences in this sample. The chain is built from TRBV27 and TRBJ2-5; the D is unclear. CDR1 and CDR2 (germline): MNHEY, SMNVEV (reference sequence). The V end lost 4 bases, the J end lost 5 bases, and 11 bases lay between the germline ends. There are 13 residues in the CDR3. DNA of the CDR3: TGTGCCAGCAGTTCCACGGTCGAGGAGACCCAGTACTTC. This codes for CASSSTVEETQYF.

This clone came up a few times. The V and J genes are TRBV5-5 and TRBJ1-4; weak D call: TRBD1 (5 bases). The CDR3 contains 15 residues. Trimming cost V 2 bases and J 8 bases, with 16 bases left between them. Germline-derived CDR1 and CDR2 are SGHKS and YYEKEE (reference sequence). CDR3 protein: CASSFAPGLSEKLFF. The CDR3 nucleotides read TGTGCCAGCAGCTTTGCCCCGGGACTGAGCGAAAAACTGTTTTTT.

J is TRBJ1-3 and V is TRBV29-1; the match to TRBD1 covers 8 bases. This CDR3 is built from 14 residues. Germline values: CDR1 SQVTM, CDR2 ANQGSEA. The trim removed 6 bases at V and 2 bases at J, leaving 6 bases unmatched. For the CDR3, the DNA is TGCAGCGTCGGCGACAGGGGTACTGGAAACACCATATATTTT. Translated: CSVGDRGTGNTIYF.

The gene calls are TRBV9 and TRBJ2-2, with D possibly TRBD1 on 6 matching bases. The CDR3 sequence is 14 residues long. Looked up from germline, CDR1 is SGDLS and CDR2 is YYNGEE. Deletions cut 3 bases from V and 2 bases from J, with 8 bases between. The CDR3 DNA reads TGTGCCAGCAGCGCACAGGGAAACACCGGGGAGCTGTTTTTT. Residues: CASSAQGNTGELFF.

The chain links TRBV5-1 to TRBJ1-5, with 9 nucleotides matching TRBD1. Losses at the gene ends were 4 bases for V and 6 bases for J; bases not matched to a gene: 11. Germline loops: CDR1 SGHRS, CDR2 YFSETQ. The CDR3 extends over 16 amino acids. In nucleotides, the CDR3 is TGCGCCAGCAGCCTGGGAACAGGGGGCGGTGGTCAGCCCCAGCATTTT. It is translated as CASSLGTGGGGQPQHF.

V gene TRBV5-6 combines with J gene TRBJ2-3; weak D call: TRBD1 (5 bases). This CDR3 has 15 residues. Germline-derived CDR1 and CDR2 are SGHDT and YYEEEE. The ends were cut back, 3 bases at V and 2 bases at J, with 13 bases in the middle. The CDR3 protein is CASSSGRQYTDTQYF. The CDR3 region has the DNA TGTGCCAGCAGCTCAGGGCGGCAGTACACAGATACGCAGTATTTT.

This chain uses TRBV29-1 with TRBJ1-1, with D maybe TRBD1 (5 bases). The germline V gene has CDR1 SQVTM and CDR2 ANQGSEA. Trimming pared 7 bases from V and 1 base from J, leaving 13 bases between. The CDR3 consists of 13 residues. The CDR3 nucleotides are TGCAGCGCCGGCGGACACTGGAACACTGAAGCTTTCTTT. Encoded protein: CSAGGHWNTEAFF.

V is TRBV5-1 and J is TRBJ2-2; no reliable D call. This CDR3 contains 12 residues. Trimming cost V 4 bases and J 6 bases, with 7 bases left between them. Germline assignment: CDR1 SGHRS and CDR2 YFSETQ. CDR3 sequence: CASSPYSGELFF. In DNA, the CDR3 is TGCGCCAGCAGCCCGTACTCCGGGGAGCTGTTTTTT.

This sequence joins TRBV11-2 and TRBJ2-5; 10 nucleotides match TRBD2. From germline, CDR1 is SGHAT and CDR2 FQNNGV. This CDR3 has 14 residues. V shed 3 bases, J shed 7 bases, and the junction held 5 bases outside the gene matches. CDR3 protein: CASSFILAGGTQYF. CDR3 sequence (DNA): TGTGCCAGCAGCTTTATATTAGCGGGAGGGACCCAGTACTTC.

This rearrangement joins TRBV5-1 to TRBJ2-2, with no clear D. CDR1 is SGHRS and CDR2 is YFSETQ in the germline V gene. Deletions cut 0 bases from V and 8 bases from J, with 5 bases between. CDR3 length: 12 residues. CDR3: CASSLVPGELFF. DNA for the CDR3: TGCGCCAGCAGCTTGGTTCCTGGGGAGCTGTTTTTT.

The rearrangement links TRBV4-2 to TRBJ2-7; TRBD2 matches 8 bases. This CDR3 spans 14 amino acids. V shed 3 bases and J 3 bases; nucleotides not matched to a gene: 4. The germline V gene has CDR1 LGHNA and CDR2 YNFKEQ. The CDR3 DNA sequence: TGTGCCAGCAGCCACTTCGGGGGGGGCTACGAGCAGTACTTC. Its translation is CASSHFGGGYEQYF.

CDR3: CASSLDGGGIGEQFF. The CDR3 DNA reads TGTGCCAGCAGCTTGGACGGGGGGGGTATTGGTGAGCAGTTCTTC. This chain links TRBV7-7 with TRBJ2-1; 8 positions match TRBD2. The CDR3 runs 15 residues. The trim removed 3 bases at V and 9 bases at J, leaving 10 bases unmatched. CDR1 is SSHAT, CDR2 FNYEAQ, per germline (reference sequence). Together with reference TRBV7-7 and TRBJ2-1, the CDR3 gives the full variable domain: GAGVSQSPRYKVTKRGQDVTLRCDPISSHATLYWYQQALGQGPEFLTYFNYEAQPDKSGLPSDRFSAERPEGSISTLTIQRTEQRDSAMYRCASSLDGGGIGEQFFGPGTRLTVL.

The chain employs TRBV4-2 and TRBJ1-4; TRBD1 matches at 9 bases. Germline V CDR1 and CDR2: LGHNA, YNFKEQ. The CDR3 loop spans 16 amino acids. V lost 4 bases to trimming and J lost 4 bases; unmatched junction nucleotides: 7. The CDR3 spells CASSLSTGGDNEKLFF. Here the CDR3 DNA reads TGTGCCAGCAGCCTATCGACAGGGGGGGATAATGAAAAACTGTTTTTT.

Turning to this clone: This specimen includes other DNA sequences encoding the same CDR3. The genes are TRBV2 and TRBJ1-6; TRBD1 is a possible D gene (5 bases). This CDR3 contains 15 residues. V lost 1 base and J 9 bases, leaving 13 bases between the germline ends. CDR1 is SNHLY and CDR2 is FYNNEI in the germline V gene. The CDR3 reads CASSEGWGESSPLHF. The CDR3 nucleotides are TGTGCCAGCAGTGAAGGTTGGGGCGAGAGTTCACCCCTCCACTTT.

CDR3 sequence reads: CAIRISGGLNTEAFF. For the CDR3, the DNA is TGTGCCATCAGGATAAGTGGGGGCTTGAACACTGAAGCTTTCTTT. The gene calls are TRBV10-3 and TRBJ1-1; tentatively, D is TRBD1 (6 bases). This CDR3 is built from 15 residues. CDR1 is ENHRY and CDR2 is SYGVKD in the germline V gene. V lost 6 bases and J 0 bases, leaving 14 bases between the germline ends.

This chain joins TRBV29-1 and TRBJ2-7; D may be TRBD2 (5 bases). V lost 3 bases and J 2 bases, leaving 14 bases between the germline ends. Germline V gene sequence: CDR1 SQVTM, CDR2 ANQGSEA. The CDR3 spans 14 residues. Here the CDR3 reads CSVDGEKPPYEQYF. The CDR3 nucleotides are TGCAGCGTTGACGGGGAGAAACCACCCTACGAGCAGTACTTC.

This rearrangement joins TRBV2 to TRBJ1-2, with 8 bases that match TRBD1. The CDR3 extends over 13 amino acids. Germline V gene sequence: CDR1 SNHLY, CDR2 FYNNEI. V shed 4 bases and J 2 bases; nucleotides not matched to a gene: 0. The CDR3 nucleotides read TGTGCCAGCAGTGGGACAGGGAACTATGGCTACACCTTC. It specifies CASSGTGNYGYTF.

This clone has only a few counts. The gene calls are TRBV5-1 and TRBJ2-3; weak D call: TRBD1 (6 bases). Looked up from germline, CDR1 is SGHRS and CDR2 is YFSETQ. The CDR3 is 14 amino acids. The V gene lost 6 bases and the J gene lost 0 bases, with 11 bases spanning the gap. The CDR3 sequence: CASKQGPSTDTQYF. Here the CDR3 DNA reads TGCGCCAGCAAACAGGGCCCTAGCACAGATACGCAGTATTTT.

The table lists this clone with many counts. The chain employs TRBV5-6 and TRBJ2-7, with TRBD2 matching over 10 bases. The V segment lost 4 bases and the J segment 0 bases; nucleotides outside the gene matches: 10. The V gene's germline CDR1 is SGHDT and CDR2 YYEEEE. The CDR3 has 17 amino acids. The CDR3 coding sequence is TGTGCCAGCAGCCTTGGACTAGCGGAGGGACACTCCTACGAGCAGTACGTC. It specifies CASSLGLAEGHSYEQYV.

The chain links TRBV4-1 to TRBJ1-2, with 8 bases that match TRBD1. This CDR3 has 16 amino acids. With V trimmed by 0 bases and J by 5 bases, 8 bases remained unmatched. Germline CDR1 reads MGHRA; CDR2 reads YSYEKL. Written as DNA, the CDR3 is TGCGCCAGCAGCCAAGAGGGCACCCAGGGGGCTTATGGCTACACCTTC. This gives the protein CASSQEGTQGAYGYTF.